Below are 9 T cell receptor beta chains sequenced from a single sample in a study of T-cell reconstitution after alpha-beta-depleted transplantation in children. The TCRbeta library was prepared with unique molecular identifiers. One entry per CDR3 protein results from TCRdb running MiXCR on the PCR reads. The sample includes about half a million distinct CDR3 sequences, under 15% seen only once; the top ten take about 5.4%. The input for sequencing was PBMCs from the stem cell graft donor, taken from the stem cell graft. The source is a human donor who donated a stem cell graft to a child with combined immunodeficiency.

This clonotype was recorded at least ten times. This chain uses TRBV28 with TRBJ2-2; D uncertain. The CDR3 loop spans 13 amino acids. Germline CDR1 and CDR2: MDHEN and SYDVKM. V was pared by 3 bases and J by 3 bases, with 5 bases between. The chain's CDR3 is CASSLEYTGELFF. The CDR3 bases are TGTGCCAGCAGTTTGGAGTACACCGGGGAGCTGTTTTTT.

This clonotype was observed a few times. The chain links TRBV12-3 or TRBV12-4 to TRBJ1-3; 8 positions match TRBD1. The CDR3 extends over 17 amino acids. With 3 bases clipped from V and 0 bases from J, the junction kept 7 bases outside the gene matches. The CDR3 DNA reads TGTGCCAGCAGTTTTCCCTCTACAGGGGGCTCTGGAAACACCATATATTTT. Its protein product is CASSFPSTGGSGNTIYF.

CDR3 bases: TGCGCCAGCAGCCAAGATGGTGGGGGTTCCAAAAACATTCAGTACTTC. It translates to CASSQDGGGSKNIQYF. The chain couples TRBV4-3 to TRBJ2-4; D is perhaps TRBD1 or TRBD2 (5 bases each). The germline V and J ends were trimmed by 0 bases and 2 bases, with 11 bases remaining between them. Germline V gene data show CDR1 as LGHNA and CDR2 as YSLEER. The CDR3 is 16 residues long.

There are a few counts of this clonotype. The gene calls are TRBV3-1 and TRBJ2-7; 7 bases are shared with TRBD2. The CDR3 has 15 amino acids. The V gene end was trimmed by 3 bases and the J gene end by 3 bases; junction bases not matched to a gene: 8. CDR1 and CDR2 from the germline V gene are LGHDT and YNNKEL (reference sequence). CDR3 sequence (DNA): TGTGCCAGCAGCCATGGCCCCCTAGCGGACTACGAGCAGTACTTC. Its protein product is CASSHGPLADYEQYF.

This clonotype was observed a few times. The chain is built from TRBV12-3 or TRBV12-4 and TRBJ1-2; the D is unclear. This CDR3 has 17 amino acids. V gave up 6 bases and J gave up 2 bases, with 22 bases separating them. The CDR3 region is CASSPAGRAEPNYGYTF. As DNA, the CDR3 is TGTGCCAGCAGCCCTGCTGGTCGGGCAGAACCCAACTATGGCTACACCTTC.

This chain uses TRBV5-1 with TRBJ2-7; either TRBD1 or TRBD2 may supply D (5 bases each). Germline V gene sequence: CDR1 SGHRS, CDR2 YFSETQ. The CDR3 has 14 residues. V was trimmed by 4 bases and J by 2 bases, leaving 13 bases between them. The CDR3 spells CASSARDGTYEQYF. The CDR3 bases are TGCGCCAGCAGCGCCCGGGACGGGACCTACGAGCAGTACTTC.

This clonotype was counted only a few times. The chain couples TRBV27 to TRBJ2-3; 12 nucleotides agree with TRBD2. The CDR3 runs to 15 residues. Germline lookup yields CDR1 MNHEY and CDR2 SMNVEV (reference sequence). Unmatched junction bases numbered 2, after V lost 3 bases and J lost 4 bases. The CDR3 region has the DNA TGTGCCAGCAGTTTCCTAGCGGGGGGGCCAGATACGCAGTATTTT. It encodes CASSFLAGGPDTQYF.

The chain has TRBV9 and TRBJ2-5; D is unresolved. V gave up 3 bases and J gave up 4 bases, with 13 bases separating them. Germline-derived CDR1 and CDR2 are SGDLS and YYNGEE. This CDR3 has 14 residues. The CDR3 region has the DNA TGTGCCAGCAGCGAGGGCCTTCCTACAGAGACCCAGTACTTC. The encoded protein is CASSEGLPTETQYF.

This clonotype has more than one count but fewer than ten. The chain recombines TRBV6-5 with TRBJ2-7, with 9 nucleotides matching TRBD2. Unmatched junction bases numbered 6, after V lost 3 bases and J lost 6 bases. Germline CDR1 and CDR2: MNHEY and SVGAGI. The CDR3 length is 14 residues. CDR3 sequence reads: CASSYYSGRGEQYF. CDR3 nucleotide sequence: TGTGCCAGCAGTTATTATAGCGGGAGAGGCGAGCAGTACTTC.